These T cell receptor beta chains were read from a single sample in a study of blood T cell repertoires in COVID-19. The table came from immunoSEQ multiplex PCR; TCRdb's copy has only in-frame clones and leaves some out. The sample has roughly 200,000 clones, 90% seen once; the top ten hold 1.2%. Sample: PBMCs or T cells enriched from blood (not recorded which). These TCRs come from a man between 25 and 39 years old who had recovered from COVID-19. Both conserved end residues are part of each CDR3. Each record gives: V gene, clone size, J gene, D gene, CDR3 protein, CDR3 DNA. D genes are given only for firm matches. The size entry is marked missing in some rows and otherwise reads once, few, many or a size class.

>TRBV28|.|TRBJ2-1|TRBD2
CASQSFSGRNYNEQFF
TGTGCCAGCCAAAGTTTTAGCGGGAGGAACTACAATGAGCAGTTCTTC
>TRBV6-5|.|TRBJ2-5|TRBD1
CASSFAQTGAETQYF
TGTGCCAGCAGTTTCGCCCAGACAGGGGCAGAGACCCAGTACTTC
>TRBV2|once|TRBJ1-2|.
CASSEVENYGYTF
TGTGCCAGCAGTGAGGTAGAAAACTATGGCTACACCTTC
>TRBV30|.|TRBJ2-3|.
CAWSVLAGRGTDTQYF
TGTGCCTGGAGTGTATTGGCAGGTCGGGGTACAGATACGCAGTATTTT
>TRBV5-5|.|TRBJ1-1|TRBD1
CASRDRGPESTEAFF
TGTGCCAGCAGAGACAGGGGGCCGGAGAGCACTGAAGCTTTCTTT
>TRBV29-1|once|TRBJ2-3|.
CSVALWELDTQYF
TGCAGCGTTGCGTTGTGGGAGTTAGATACGCAGTATTTT
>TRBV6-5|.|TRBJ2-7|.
CASSSTGSLPTYEQYF
TGTGCCAGCAGTTCCACAGGGTCCCTCCCAACATACGAGCAGTACTTC
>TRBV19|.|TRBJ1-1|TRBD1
CASQQGADTEAFF
TGTGCCAGTCAACAGGGGGCGGACACTGAAGCTTTCTTT
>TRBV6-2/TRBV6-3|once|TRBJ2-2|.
CASSYIPGQHPPGTGELFF
TGTGCCAGCAGTTACATTCCTGGACAACATCCACCGGGCACCGGGGAGCTGTTTTTT
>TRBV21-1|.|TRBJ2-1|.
CASSKENGGGEDNEQFF
TGTGCCAGCAGCAAAGAGAACGGCGGGGGAGAAGACAATGAGCAGTTCTTC
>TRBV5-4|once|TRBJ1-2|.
CASSLGQSLYGYTF
TGTGCCAGCAGCTTAGGACAGAGCCTCTATGGCTACACCTTC
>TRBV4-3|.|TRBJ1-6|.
CASSQDRQMSSYNSPLHF
TGCGCCAGCAGCCAAGACCGACAGATGAGCTCCTATAATTCACCCCTCCACTTT
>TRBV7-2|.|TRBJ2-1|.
CASSQSGSTIIYNEQFF
TGTGCCAGCAGCCAGAGCGGGTCGACGATCATCTACAATGAGCAGTTCTTC
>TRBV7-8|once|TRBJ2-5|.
CASSSPRASQETQYF
TGTGCCAGCAGCTCCCCGAGAGCAAGCCAAGAGACCCAGTACTTC
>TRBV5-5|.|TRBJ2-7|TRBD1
CASSLAGTDYEQYF
TGTGCCAGCAGCTTAGCTGGGACAGACTACGAGCAGTACTTC
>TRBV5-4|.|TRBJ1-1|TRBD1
CASSWDRMNTEAFF
TGTGCCAGCAGCTGGGACAGAATGAACACTGAAGCTTTCTTT
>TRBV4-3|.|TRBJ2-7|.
CASSQGTEAYEQYF
TGCGCCAGCAGCCAAGGGACAGAAGCCTACGAGCAGTACTTC
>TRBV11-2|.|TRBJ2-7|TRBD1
CASSLDPGQGSYEQYF
TGTGCCAGCAGCTTAGATCCGGGACAGGGGTCCTACGAGCAGTACTTC
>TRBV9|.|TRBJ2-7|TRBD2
CASKEREAYEQYF
TGTGCCAGCAAAGAGCGGGAAGCCTACGAGCAGTACTTC